A selection of T cell receptor beta chains follows, all from one sample in a study of shared T cell receptors in the human thymus. Clones were read by immunoSEQ multiplex PCR, and TCRdb kept only the in-frame ones, dropping some. The sample yields over 450,000 clones, more than 75% seen once. These data also formed part of another study, on human thymus T cells.

Sequencing used thymocytes. The receptors were sampled from a boy in the first two years of life with a congenital heart defect. The CDR3 runs from the conserved cysteine through the conserved F or W. D genes are given only for firm matches. Clone size appears in some rows only: once, few, many, or a class for an expanded clone.

D gene,clone size,CDR3 length,J gene,V gene,CDR3 DNA,CDR3 protein
NA,NA,14,TRBJ1-5,TRBV4-3,TGCGCCAGCAGCCACGGGGTCTCCAATCAGCCCCAGCATTTT,CASSHGVSNQPQHF
TRBD1,few,15,TRBJ2-3,TRBV27,TGTGCCAGCAGCCCAGGACAGGGGCGGCCAGATACGCAGTATTTT,CASSPGQGRPDTQYF
NA,NA,14,TRBJ2-5,TRBV4-3,TGCGCCAGCAGCCAAGATCGTCCCTCCGAGACCCAGTACTTC,CASSQDRPSETQYF
NA,NA,13,TRBJ2-1,TRBV5-6,TGTGCCAGCAGCCCGGACTCAAGCCGGGAGCAGTTCTTC,CASSPDSSREQFF
NA,NA,15,TRBJ2-5,TRBV4-3,TGCGCCAGCAGCCAAGCAAAGGGAGTGGAGGAGACCCAGTACTTC,CASSQAKGVEETQYF
TRBD1,NA,13,TRBJ2-3,TRBV11-3,TGTGCCAGCAGCTGGACCACAGGGGGACCCCAGTATTTT,CASSWTTGGPQYF
TRBD1,NA,17,TRBJ2-1,TRBV30,TGTGCCTGGAGGACACCATTGCGGGACAGGGACAACAATGAGCAGTTCTTC,CAWRTPLRDRDNNEQFF
TRBD2,NA,16,TRBJ2-7,TRBV29-1,TGCAGCGTTGGGCCCAGCGGGAGAAGGGAAACCTACGAGCAGTACTTC,CSVGPSGRRETYEQYF
NA,NA,15,TRBJ2-7,TRBV4-3,TGCGCCAGCAGCCAAGATCGGGGATCCCCCTACGAGCAGTACTTC,CASSQDRGSPYEQYF
TRBD1,NA,15,TRBJ1-1,TRBV12-5,TGTGCTAGTGGTTTGGCTAGACAGGGGAACACTGAAGCTTTCTTT,CASGLARQGNTEAFF
TRBD2,once,17,TRBJ2-2,TRBV30,TGTGCCTGGAGTGAATTGGAGACTAGCGTGAACACCGGGGAGCTGTTTTTT,CAWSELETSVNTGELFF
TRBD2,NA,17,TRBJ2-7,TRBV7-4,TGTGCCAGCAGCTCCGGACTAGCGGGAGGGCCGGGCTACGAGCAGTACTTC,CASSSGLAGGPGYEQYF
TRBD2,few,16,TRBJ2-7,TRBV27,TGTGCCAGCAGTTCGAAAGGGACTAGCGGTTTCTACGAGCAGTACTTC,CASSSKGTSGFYEQYF
NA,NA,15,TRBJ2-4,TRBV11-2,TGTGCCAGCAGCCCGGAGGGACTAGCCAAAAACATTCAGTACTTC,CASSPEGLAKNIQYF
TRBD1,once,15,TRBJ2-1,TRBV30,TGTGCCTGGAGTGTCTTCGCCGGACAGGGCCCGGAGCAGTTCTTC,CAWSVFAGQGPEQFF
NA,NA,15,TRBJ2-3,TRBV11-2,TGTGCCAGCAGCCTGGGAGGAGGTAACACAGATACGCAGTATTTT,CASSLGGGNTDTQYF
NA,NA,16,TRBJ2-1,TRBV6-5,TGTGCCAGCAGTTACTCGAGTTTGCGGGACTACAATGAGCAGTTCTTC,CASSYSSLRDYNEQFF
TRBD1,few,14,TRBJ2-7,TRBV11-2,TGTGCCAGCAGCTCAGGGGGCCCTCTCTACGAGCAGTACTTC,CASSSGGPLYEQYF
TRBD2,NA,14,TRBJ2-1,TRBV29-1,TGCAGCGTTGGGGGACTAGCGGGTTACAATGAGCAGTTCTTC,CSVGGLAGYNEQFF
NA,few,12,TRBJ1-4,TRBV4-1,TGCGCCAGCAGCCAGCTGGGGGGAAAACTGTTTTTT,CASSQLGGKLFF
TRBD2,few,15,TRBJ2-7,TRBV5-1,TGCGCCAGCAGCTTTGGACTAGCGGGAGAGTTCGAGCAGTACTTC,CASSFGLAGEFEQYF
TRBD2,once,18,TRBJ2-5,TRBV9,TGTGCCAGCAGCGTAGCTCGACTAGCGGGAGGGGATCAAGAGACCCAGTACTTC,CASSVARLAGGDQETQYF
TRBD2,NA,15,TRBJ2-5,TRBV7-2,TGTGCCAGCAGCTTAAAGGGACTAGACGGAGAGACCCAGTACTTC,CASSLKGLDGETQYF
TRBD1,NA,17,TRBJ2-7,TRBV5-6,TGTGCCAGCAGCTCGAGAAATGGGACAGACCCCGTACACGAGCAGTACTTC,CASSSRNGTDPVHEQYF
TRBD1,NA,14,TRBJ1-1,TRBV7-9,TGTGCCAGCAGCGGCGCCAGGGGGCTCGCTGAAGCTTTCTTT,CASSGARGLAEAFF
NA,NA,13,TRBJ1-1,TRBV11-2,TGTGCCAGCCCCTGGAGCATGGGGACAGAAGCTTTCTTT,CASPWSMGTEAFF